The next 8 T cell receptor beta chains were all read from a single sample in a study of identical twins. TCRdb re-analysed the 5' RACE reads in MiXCR, keeping a single row per CDR3 protein. The sample contains 410,000 or so distinct CDR3 sequences, about a fifth of which appear only once. The sample was naive T cells sorted from blood. Source of these receptors: a man aged 45-65 years in good health.

This clonotype was recorded at least ten times. The rearrangement joins TRBV12-3 or TRBV12-4 to TRBJ1-1; 9 nucleotides align to TRBD1. V shed 5 bases, J shed 4 bases, and the junction held 8 bases outside the gene matches. This CDR3 contains 15 residues. The CDR3 reads CASSPDGQGTTEAFF. CDR3 bases: TGTGCCAGCAGTCCGGACGGACAGGGGACCACTGAAGCTTTCTTT.

This clonotype was counted only a few times. The V and J genes are TRBV5-1 and TRBJ2-2; a possible D gene is TRBD1 (6 bases). CDR1 is SGHRS, CDR2 YFSETQ, per germline. Trimming pared 4 bases from V and 3 bases from J, leaving 10 bases between. The CDR3 is 14 amino acids. CDR3 nucleotide sequence: TGCGCCAGCAGCCGCACAGGGTACACCGGGGAGCTGTTTTTT. The encoded protein is CASSRTGYTGELFF.

This clonotype has more than one count but fewer than ten. This sequence joins TRBV5-1 and TRBJ2-1; 11 positions match TRBD2. V lost 4 bases to trimming and J lost 3 bases; unmatched junction nucleotides: 6. The CDR3 is 16 residues long. Per germline, CDR1 SGHRS and CDR2 YFSETQ. CDR3 loop: CASSPGTSGVYNEQFF. In nucleotides, the CDR3 is TGCGCCAGCAGCCCAGGGACTAGCGGAGTCTACAATGAGCAGTTCTTC. Using reference TRBV5-1 and TRBJ2-1 for the parts outside the CDR3, the full variable domain is KAGVTQTPRYLIKTRGQQVTLSCSPISGHRSVSWYQQTPGQGLQFLFEYFSETQRNKGNFPGRFSGRQFSNSRSEMNVSTLELGDSALYLCASSPGTSGVYNEQFFGPGTRLTVL.

This clonotype was counted ten times or more. This chain's CDR3 is CASRRATGQGNTIYF. The CDR3 DNA follows: TGTGCCAGCAGGCGTGCCACCGGACAGGGAAACACCATATATTTT. The chain employs TRBV3-1 and TRBJ1-3, with D possibly TRBD1 on 6 matching bases. Germline V lookup: CDR1 LGHDT, CDR2 YNNKEL (reference sequence). The V gene lost 6 bases and the J gene lost 4 bases, with 16 bases spanning the gap. The length of the CDR3 is 15 residues.

The rearrangement uses TRBV7-2 and TRBJ2-5, with a tentative D call TRBD2 (5 bases). Germline CDR1 reads SGHTA; CDR2 reads FQGNSA. Trimming shortened V by 5 bases and J by 1 base, and 14 bases separated the two germline ends. This CDR3 is built from 15 residues. CDR3 DNA sequence: TGTGCCAGCAGCCCTACTAGAGTTGGCCAAGAGACCCAGTACTTC. Its protein product is CASSPTRVGQETQYF.

In its sample, this clonotype was seen many times. The chain carries TRBV5-1 and TRBJ1-4; maybe TRBD1 (5 bases). This CDR3 spans 17 amino acids. V was trimmed by 0 bases and J by 10 bases, leaving 22 bases between them. Per germline, CDR1 SGHRS and CDR2 YFSETQ. CDR3 bases: TGCGCCAGCAGCTTGGACCCCGAGACCCTTCGGCAGGGAAAACTGTTTTTT. Translation: CASSLDPETLRQGKLFF.

There are a few counts of this clonotype. The chain uses TRBV20-1 and TRBJ1-5, with D maybe TRBD1 (6 bases). The CDR3 spans 17 residues. From germline, CDR1 is DFQATT and CDR2 SNEGSKA (reference sequence). Trimming shortened V by 0 bases and J by 6 bases, and 21 bases separated the two germline ends. The CDR3 bases are TGCAGTGCTAGAGATTGGCAGGGGAAGGTTGAGAGTCAGCCCCAGCATTTT. This sequence encodes CSARDWQGKVESQPQHF.

The sample holds many counts of this clonotype. The chain employs TRBV5-1 and TRBJ2-7, with 15 bases lining up with TRBD2. Germline loops: CDR1 SGHRS, CDR2 YFSETQ. The CDR3 length is 15 residues. Trimming cost V 3 bases and J 4 bases; bases outside gene matches: 2. CDR3 DNA sequence: TGCGCCAGCAGCTGGGGGACTAGCGGGAGGTACGAGCAGTACTTC. Translated: CASSWGTSGRYEQYF.